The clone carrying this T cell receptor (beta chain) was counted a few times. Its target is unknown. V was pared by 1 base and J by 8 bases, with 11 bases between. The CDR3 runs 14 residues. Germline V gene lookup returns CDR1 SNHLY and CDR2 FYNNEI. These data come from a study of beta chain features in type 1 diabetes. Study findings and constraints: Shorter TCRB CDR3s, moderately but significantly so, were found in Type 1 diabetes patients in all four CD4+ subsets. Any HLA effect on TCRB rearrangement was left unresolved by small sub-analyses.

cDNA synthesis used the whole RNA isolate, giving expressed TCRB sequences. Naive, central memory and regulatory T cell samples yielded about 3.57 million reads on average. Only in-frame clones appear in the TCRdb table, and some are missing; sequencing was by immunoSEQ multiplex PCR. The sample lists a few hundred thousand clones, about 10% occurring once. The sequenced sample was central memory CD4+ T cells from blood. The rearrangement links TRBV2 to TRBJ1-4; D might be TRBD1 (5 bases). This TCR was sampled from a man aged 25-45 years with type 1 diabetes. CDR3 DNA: TGTGCCAGCAGTGAAGGGGGGGTAAAGGAAAAACTGTTTTTT. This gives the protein CASSEGGVKEKLFF.